Listed here is a single TCR beta chain. Its antigen is undetermined. CDR3 length: 14 amino acids. Germline V gene lookup returns CDR1 SGHNT and CDR2 YYREEE (reference sequence). Losses at the gene ends were 4 bases for V and 7 bases for J; bases not matched to a gene: 11. Naive CD8 isolation took CD45RO-negative cells positively selected for CCR7 and excluded terminally differentiated effector memory CD45RA+ cells. The study drew all its donors from Caucasian adults living in Nashville, Tennessee. This entry is derived from a study of shared clonotypes between healthy human individuals. Study context: Researchers assigned three CD4 naive, three CD4 memory, two CD8 naive and one CD8 memory plate to each donor.

The repertoire was sequenced with immunoSEQ multiplex PCR; TCRdb's copy has only in-frame clones and lacks some. The table has about 680,000 clones, just over 90% seen once; the top ten hold about 24%. General study points: Of the naive CD4 clonotypes, approximately 5% were shared across a handful of donors.

The J gene is TRBJ2-7, the V gene TRBV5-4; 7 bases match TRBD2. Sequencing was performed on naive CD8+ T cells sorted from blood. The clonotype was recovered from a man aged 25 to 40 in good health. CDR3 DNA sequence: TGTGCCAGCAGCCGGGGCGCGCTAGCGGTTGAGCAGTACTTC. It translates to CASSRGALAVEQYF.